What follows describes a single T cell receptor beta chain. Its cognate antigen has yet to be identified. Per-nucleotide qualities are absent, and no much larger clonotype sits a single base away. To demonstrate the VDJtools post-analysis software, the study profiled TCR beta repertoires from the peripheral blood of 10 to 15 young patients with multiple sclerosis. The multiple sclerosis patients were children and adolescents ranging in age from roughly 6 to 16 years. The library was generated by PCR. These reads were obtained on an Illumina HiSeq 2500. To reduce PCR and sequencing biases, unique molecular identifiers were built into the TCR beta cDNA libraries. Every 1 to 10 million input T cells yielded approximately 500,000 cDNA molecules, meaning each molecule approximated one T cell. The patient libraries were prepared and sequenced using the same protocol as the earlier healthy control dataset. Samples belonging to the same batch were prepared together, multiplexed and sequenced on a shared HiSeq lane. Concerning the study's data processing: Raw barcoded reads were processed with MIGEC, discarding single-read molecular identifier groups before consensus assembly and CDR3 extraction. Clonotype tables were post-analysed with VDJtools, normalizing diversity by down-sampling all datasets to the smallest sample size. In repertoire overlap clustering, CDR3 amino acid sequences, but not nucleotide sequences, were matched to correct batch-related cross-sample contamination. TCRdb handled the public reads itself, with Q25 trimming in fastp and clone calling in MiXCR, and kept productive beta chains. Rows with one shared CDR3 protein collapse into an entry with the most common genes and DNA. None of the V and J calls come from the authors' own analysis; TCRdb made them. For this sample there are 750,000 to 950,000 distinct CDR3 sequences; about 43% appear just once. The ten largest clones capture roughly 5.2% of the sample.

The sample comes from a study of post-analysis software for immune sequencing data (dated by TCRdb to between 2014 and 2016). Describing the broader study: Relapsing-remitting, secondary progressive and progressive-relapsing multiple sclerosis were recorded as disease courses, and subtype annotation was lacking for some patients. The patient repertoires were compared against fewer than twelve previously published healthy control repertoires obtained from donors aged 6 to 25 years. A subset of samples was prepared in parallel using single-end sample barcoding, then pooled and co-amplified after Illumina adapter ligation. General conclusions and limits of the study: Direct clustering with F measure revealed strong co-clustering of samples prepared in the same batch, which led to a batch-effect correction. The control group was slightly older than the multiple sclerosis patient group. Significantly lower normalized Chao1 diversity was found in multiple sclerosis patients than in controls, suggesting substantial peripheral T-cell clonal expansion. Patients showed significantly higher frequencies than controls for roughly five TRBV segments, among them TRBV5-6, TRBV5-1 and TRBV20-1.

The germline V gene provides CDR1 SGHAT and CDR2 FQNNGV. The CDR3 runs 20 residues from the cysteine to the phenylalanine. The DNA shown is the 60-base CDR3, in frame from base 1. Clipping removes 4 bases from V and 4 bases from J, with 20 as the unmatched junction base count. Recombination linked TRBV11-2 to TRBJ2-5; TRBD1 aligns with 11 central bases. This sequence was found in a girl under 18 with multiple sclerosis. Material for sequencing was blood. The CDR3 region has the sequence CASSSHISGTGGYGRETQYF. The nucleotide sequence reads TGTGCCAGCAGCTCACACATATCCGGGACAGGGGGTTATGGTAGAGAGACCCAGTACTTC.